The 9 T cell receptor beta chains below come from one sample, sequenced in a study of blood T cell repertoires in COVID-19. Sequencing was performed with immunoSEQ multiplex PCR; in TCRdb, only in-frame clones are kept and a portion is missing. The sample has more than 95,000 clones; approximately 78% are singletons. Sequencing used peripheral blood. The receptors derive from a woman older than 75 with acute or convalescent COVID-19.

The chain recombines TRBV7-2 with TRBJ2-7; 7 nucleotides match TRBD1. Trimming took 2 bases from V and 7 from J; bases not matched to a gene: 8. The CDR3 is made up of 14 amino acids. Germline V lookup: CDR1 SGHTA, CDR2 FQGNSA. Written as DNA, the CDR3 is TGTGCCAGCAGCTTAATAGGGGGCCGGAGTGAGCAGTACTTC. Amino acids: CASSLIGGRSEQYF.

The chain employs TRBV25-1 and TRBJ2-1, with D perhaps TRBD2 (6 bases). This CDR3 contains 14 residues. Trimming shortened V by 7 bases and J by 7 bases, and 17 bases separated the two germline ends. The germline V gene encodes CDR1 MGHDK and CDR2 SYGVNS. For the CDR3, the DNA is TGTGCCAGCACCCCCCCGGGGCTAGCGAATGAGCAGTTCTTC. It translates to CASTPPGLANEQFF.

CDR3 amino acids: CASSLGSGTDTQYF. The CDR3 coding sequence is TGTGCCAGCAGCTTAGGTTCCGGCACAGATACGCAGTATTTT. V usage is TRBV7-7 and J usage is TRBJ2-3, with no clear D. This CDR3 has 14 residues. Germline-derived CDR1 and CDR2 are SSHAT and FNYEAQ (reference sequence). Trimming left V 1 base short and J 1 base short, with 6 bases between.

V usage is TRBV4-1 and J usage is TRBJ2-1, with D unclear. Trimming removed 1 base at V and 6 bases at J, with 10 bases between. Germline CDR1 MGHRA, CDR2 YSYEKL. The CDR3 loop spans 14 amino acids. The CDR3 coding sequence is TGCGCCAGCAGCCAAGTCCTTGCGATCAATGAGCAGTTCTTC. Protein: CASSQVLAINEQFF.

J is TRBJ2-2 and V is TRBV10-3; maybe TRBD1 (6 bases). V was clipped by 8 bases and J by 2 bases, with 18 bases between them. This CDR3 spans 16 amino acids. Germline-derived CDR1 and CDR2 are ENHRY and SYGVKD. The CDR3 DNA is TGTGCCATCTCGAGGCAGCTACAGGGTAACACCGGGGAGCTGTTTTTT. Amino acid sequence: CAISRQLQGNTGELFF.

The V and J genes are TRBV24-1 and TRBJ2-2; 11 bases line up with TRBD1. Losses at the gene ends were 3 bases for V and 6 bases for J; bases not matched to a gene: 5. CDR3 length: 16 amino acids. Germline V lookup: CDR1 KGHDR, CDR2 SFDVKD. For the CDR3, the DNA is TGTGCCACCAGTGATAGGACAGGGGGCGATCCCGGGGAGCTGTTTTTT. The encoded protein is CATSDRTGGDPGELFF.

The V gene is TRBV11-2, the J gene TRBJ2-3; D ambiguous. The CDR3 has 13 amino acids. Germline V gene data show CDR1 as SGHAT and CDR2 as FQNNGV. Trimming took 5 bases from V and 6 from J, leaving 12 bases between them. For the CDR3, the DNA is TGTGCCAGCAGCGTAGTTTATAGTGATACGCAGTATTTT. Amino acid sequence: CASSVVYSDTQYF.

The chain carries TRBV2 and TRBJ1-5; weak D call: TRBD1 (5 bases). V gave up 3 bases and J gave up 5 bases, with 11 bases separating them. Germline CDR1 reads SNHLY; CDR2 reads FYNNEI. This CDR3 contains 14 residues. DNA for the CDR3: TGTGCCAGCAGTGACGCAGGGTCGGATCAGCCCCAGCATTTT. Translated, it gives CASSDAGSDQPQHF.

This sequence joins TRBV2 and TRBJ2-5; 10 nucleotides align to TRBD1. The CDR3 consists of 15 residues. The ends lost 4 bases at V and 2 bases at J; junction bases unmatched: 4. Germline V CDR1 and CDR2: SNHLY, FYNNEI. CDR3 sequence: CASSGDRGLQETQYF. In DNA form, the CDR3 reads TGTGCCAGCAGTGGGGACAGGGGCCTTCAAGAGACCCAGTACTTC.